One sample yielded the 19 T cell receptor beta chains listed below, sequenced in a study of T-cell reconstitution after alpha-beta-depleted transplantation in children. The authors prepared the TCRbeta library with unique molecular identifiers. Each CDR3 protein gets one entry after TCRdb re-called the PCR reads with MiXCR. This sample has approximately 520,000 distinct CDR3 sequences, with approximately 10% found just once. The sample in question was PBMCs, mostly from graft donor cells, obtained 180 days after TCRalphabeta/CD19-depleted stem cell transplant. Every receptor here comes from a female patient aged 2 to 10 who had a stem cell transplant for aplastic anemia, so the T cells may come from the graft donor.

The chain's CDR3 is CASSIGLEETQYF. CDR3 in DNA: TGTGCCAGTAGTATCGGGCTGGAAGAGACCCAGTACTTC. V and J are TRBV19 and TRBJ2-5; unclear D gene. The germline V and J ends were trimmed by 3 bases and 3 bases, with 8 bases remaining between them. The CDR3 is 13 amino acids. Per the germline V gene, CDR1 is LNHDA and CDR2 is SQIVND (reference sequence).

This clonotype appeared a few times. This rearrangement joins TRBV30 to TRBJ2-2; TRBD1 might be the D (6 bases). V was shortened by 2 bases and J by 5 bases, with 15 bases between the two germline ends. The CDR3 extends over 15 amino acids. Germline V gives CDR1 GTSNPN, CDR2 SVGIG (reference sequence). The CDR3 region has the DNA TGTGCCTGGAGTAGGGAACAGGGTAGAACCGGGGAGCTGTTTTTT. Translated: CAWSREQGRTGELFF. Supplemented by reference TRBV30 and TRBJ2-2, the full variable domain reads SQTIHQWPATLVQPVGSPLSLECTVEGTSNPNLYWYRQAAGRGLQLLFYSVGIGQISSEVPQNLSASRPQDRQFILSSKKLLLSDSGFYLCAWSREQGRTGELFFGEGSRLTVL.

The chain recombines TRBV12-3 or TRBV12-4 with TRBJ1-5; TRBD1 might be the D (6 bases). V was clipped by 2 bases and J by 7 bases, with 9 bases between them. The CDR3 contains 13 residues. The CDR3 loop reads CASSLRGPQPQHF. CDR3 in DNA: TGTGCCAGCAGTTTACGGGGGCCCCAGCCCCAGCATTTT.

This clonotype was counted a few times. This chain links TRBV7-2 with TRBJ1-2; no clear D gene. The CDR3 spans 12 residues. The ends were cut back, 4 bases at V and 1 base at J, with 4 bases in the middle. In germline, CDR1 is SGHTA, CDR2 FQGNSA. In DNA form, the CDR3 reads TGTGCCAGCAGCTCAGATAACTATGGCTACACCTTC. Its protein product is CASSSDNYGYTF.

The chain carries TRBV28 and TRBJ2-7, with 9 bases aligning to TRBD1. CDR1 and CDR2 (germline): MDHEN, SYDVKM. CDR3 length: 14 residues. J gave up 2 bases and V 5 bases, and 4 bases lay outside the gene matches. The CDR3 region has the DNA TGTGCCAGCAGTGAACAGGGGGCCGCCTACGAGCAGTACTTC. Translated, it gives CASSEQGAAYEQYF.

This chain uses TRBV28 with TRBJ2-1; TRBD2 agrees at 10 bases. The ends lost 7 bases at V and 1 base at J; junction bases unmatched: 4. The germline V gene encodes CDR1 MDHEN and CDR2 SYDVKM. The CDR3 length is 15 residues. The chain's CDR3 is CASNIAGGSYNEQFF. The CDR3 coding sequence is TGTGCCAGCAATATAGCGGGAGGTTCCTACAATGAGCAGTTCTTC.

V usage is TRBV27 and J usage is TRBJ2-7; 7 bases are a match to TRBD1. Losses at the gene ends were 5 bases for V and 4 bases for J; bases not matched to a gene: 5. The CDR3 totals 13 residues. CDR1 is MNHEY and CDR2 is SMNVEV in the germline V gene (reference sequence). Here the CDR3 reads CASSLRTGYEQYF. CDR3 bases: TGTGCCAGCAGTCTCCGGACAGGTTACGAGCAGTACTTC.

This clonotype was seen many times. The chain uses TRBV29-1 and TRBJ2-2, with D possibly being TRBD1 (5 bases). Trimming shortened V by 6 bases and J by 1 base, and 15 bases separated the two germline ends. The length of the CDR3 is 15 residues. Looked up from germline, CDR1 is SQVTM and CDR2 is ANQGSEA. CDR3 sequence: CSVRQLGQNTGELFF. The CDR3 nucleotides read TGCAGCGTAAGACAACTCGGACAGAACACCGGGGAGCTGTTTTTT.

Here the CDR3 reads CSARGLIVSYEQYF. CDR3 in DNA: TGCAGTGCTAGAGGGTTGATAGTTTCCTACGAGCAGTACTTC. This sequence joins TRBV20-1 and TRBJ2-7, with unresolved D. The V end was cut by 1 base, the J end by 1 base, with 11 bases between. Germline-derived CDR1 and CDR2 are DFQATT and SNEGSKA (reference sequence). This CDR3 has 14 amino acids.

V usage is TRBV7-2 and J usage is TRBJ2-1; 7 positions match TRBD1. Trimming cost V 5 bases and J 4 bases; bases outside gene matches: 11. Germline V gives CDR1 SGHTA, CDR2 FQGNSA. The CDR3 sequence is 16 residues long. The CDR3 bases are TGTGCCAGCAGCAGTCAGGGGGTTAGGGCATACAATGAGCAGTTCTTC. Its translation is CASSSQGVRAYNEQFF.

This chain links TRBV7-2 with TRBJ2-7, with 7 bases that match TRBD2. V lost 5 bases, J lost 5 bases, and 18 bases stayed unmatched. The germline CDR1 and CDR2 sequences are SGHTA and FQGNSA. The CDR3 sequence is 17 residues long. The CDR3 DNA follows: TGTGCCAGCAGCCATAGGGGCCTAGCGGCCCTAAGAAACGAGCAGTACTTC. The encoded protein is CASSHRGLAALRNEQYF.

V and J are TRBV23-1 and TRBJ2-3, with TRBD2 identical over 7 bases. TRBV23-1 is reported as an ORF; its role is uncertain. CDR3 length equals 18 residues. V shed 3 bases and J 4 bases; nucleotides not matched to a gene: 16. CDR3 bases: TGCGCCAGCAGTCAGATGGAGCGGGAACCTCTGGCTGCAGATACGCAGTATTTT. Protein sequence: CASSQMEREPLAADTQYF.

V is TRBV7-2 and J is TRBJ1-2; D is unresolved. The CDR3 is 14 amino acids. V was cut by 5 bases and J by 3 bases, with 13 bases left in between. Germline-derived CDR1 and CDR2 are SGHTA and FQGNSA. The DNA of the CDR3 is TGTGCCAGCAGCCCCACTCGTGGTGACTATGGCTACACCTTC. Protein sequence: CASSPTRGDYGYTF.

The CDR3 DNA reads TGTGCCAGCAACGACAGGCGGCCTTTCTTT. Translation gives CASNDRRPFF. The gene calls are TRBV6-6 and TRBJ1-1, with D perhaps matching TRBD1 (6 bases). The CDR3 consists of 10 residues. CDR1 is MNHNY and CDR2 is SVGAGI in the germline V gene (reference sequence). V was trimmed by 7 bases and J by 12 bases, leaving 12 bases between them.

About this clonotype: A much larger clone is a single base away; this may be a read error. This CDR3 fails to terminate in the conserved phenylalanine or tryptophan, so it likely reflects a read error. The CDR3 region has the DNA TGCAGTGCTAAGGGTATGATAGATCCTGAAGCTTTCTTG. Protein sequence: CSAKGMIDPEAFL. The chain carries TRBV20-1 and TRBJ1-1; D ambiguous. The CDR3 covers 13 residues. Germline V gene sequence: CDR1 DFQATT, CDR2 SNEGSKA (reference sequence). Trimming cost V 4 bases and J 6 bases, with 15 bases left between them.

V is TRBV27 and J is TRBJ2-7; TRBD2 agrees at 7 bases. The CDR3 length is 14 residues. Germline loops: CDR1 MNHEY, CDR2 SMNVEV (reference sequence). V shed 6 bases and J 5 bases; nucleotides not matched to a gene: 10. This CDR3 reads CASRPGTTANEQYF. The CDR3 coding sequence is TGTGCCAGCAGACCCGGGACTACCGCTAACGAGCAGTACTTC.

In this sample, this clonotype turned up many times. At one end, the junction sequence differs from germline, possibly due to a read error. The CDR3, as DNA: TGCGCCAGCAGCGAGGGGGGACTAGCCAAAAACATTCAGTACTTC. Translating it yields CASSEGGLAKNIQYF. This rearrangement joins TRBV2 to TRBJ2-4; either TRBD1 or TRBD2 may fit D (6 bases each). The CDR3 contains 15 residues. The germline gives CDR1 SNHLY, CDR2 FYNNEI.

Many counts were recorded for this clonotype. This chain joins TRBV29-1 and TRBJ2-5, with D perhaps matching TRBD1 (5 bases). This CDR3 is 15 amino acids long. CDR1 is SQVTM and CDR2 is ANQGSEA in the germline V gene. Trimming stripped 4 bases from V and 1 base from J, with 16 bases between. The CDR3 spells CSVVRRATGQETQYF. CDR3 DNA: TGCAGCGTTGTTCGCAGGGCCACGGGCCAAGAGACCCAGTACTTC.

The V call is TRBV21-1, the J call TRBJ2-7. TRBV21-1 counts as a pseudogene. The CDR3 length is 17 residues. The CDR3 bases are TGTGCCAGCAGCAAACCCCGTTCTCTGGGAAGACGATACGAGCAGTACGTC. Amino acid sequence: CASSKPRSLGRRYEQYV.